Listed below are T cell receptor beta chains from one sample, sequenced in a study of metastatic and nonmetastatic thyroid tumors. Using MiXCR, TCRdb re-called clones from the PCR reads. The profile covers 25,000 to 30,000 clones, with roughly 17% appearing a single time and under 7.5% taken by the ten largest. The sequencing sample was made of blood. All receptors come from a male donor with papillary thyroid cancer or a benign thyroid nodule (not recorded which). Some clones in this sample may be carry-over from other donors' samples. The CDR3 runs from the conserved cysteine through the conserved F or W. A D gene is named only where the DNA matches it firmly. The size of a clone is reported for some rows only, either as once, few or many, or as a class for expanded clones.

V gene	clone size	D gene	J gene	CDR3 DNA	CDR3 protein
TRBV5-1	many	.	TRBJ2-6	TGCGCCAGCAGCTTGCGTGGGGGACAATCCTACTCTGGGGCCAACGTCCTGACTTTC	CASSLRGGQSYSGANVLTF
TRBV4-1	.	.	TRBJ2-2	TGCGCCAGCAGCCAAGAAACGGGTTCCCACACCGGGGAGCTGTTTTTT	CASSQETGSHTGELFF
TRBV28	many	TRBD1	TRBJ2-3	TGTGCCAGCAGCACCGACAGGGACAGGGCTCACACAGATACGCAGTATTTT	CASSTDRDRAHTDTQYF
TRBV10-2	many	.	TRBJ1-3	TGCGCCAGCAGTGAGTCACAGGTTTTCAGCTCTGGAAACACCATATATTTT	CASSESQVFSSGNTIYF
TRBV28	many	TRBD2	TRBJ2-2	TGTGCCAGCATCCCCGCCCCGGGAGGGCCGGGCACCGGGGAGCTGTTTTTT	CASIPAPGGPGTGELFF
TRBV18	many	TRBD2	TRBJ2-7	TGTGCCAGCTCACCAACGACTAGCGGGACGTCCTCCTACGAGCAGTACTTC	CASSPTTSGTSSYEQYF
TRBV27	medium-sized	.	TRBJ1-6	TGTGCCAGCAGTTTACCAGGGGTTGTTTCACCCCTCCACTTT	CASSLPGVVSPLHF
TRBV7-8	medium-sized	.	TRBJ1-2	TGTGCCAGCAGCTTATGGCTTTACGAAGGGGACGTCGGAGACTATGGCTACACCTTC	CASSLWLYEGDVGDYGYTF
TRBV27	.	.	TRBJ1-1	TGTGCCAGCAGACCTAACAGGTCGTCGAACACTGAAGCCTTCTTT	CASRPNRSSNTEAFF
TRBV2	many	.	TRBJ2-5	TGTGCCAGCAGCGCCGGACTACGAGAGACCCAGTACTTC	CASSAGLRETQYF
TRBV5-4	few	.	TRBJ1-1	TGTGCCAGCAGCTTAGGTAACGCTGAAGCTTTCTTT	CASSLGNAEAFF
TRBV2	medium-sized	.	TRBJ2-7	TGTGCCAGCAGTGAACCCTTTAGGCCCGAGCAGTACTTC	CASSEPFRPEQYF
TRBV18	many	TRBD1	TRBJ2-5	TGTGCCAGCTCACCAGAATCAGGGGGGACCCAGTACTTC	CASSPESGGTQYF
TRBV20-1	many	.	TRBJ2-7	TGCAGTGCTAGAGATAGCGACTCCTACGAGCAGTACTTC	CSARDSDSYEQYF
TRBV9	many	.	TRBJ2-5	TGTGCCAGCAGCGTAAGAGAGGCAGGAGGGACCCAAGAGACCCAGTACTTC	CASSVREAGGTQETQYF
TRBV5-1	.	.	TRBJ2-2	TGCGCCAGCAGCTTGGAGGGTACGAACACCGGGGAGCTGTTTTTT	CASSLEGTNTGELFF
TRBV20-1	many	.	TRBJ2-5	TGCAGTGCCGAGAAACAAGAGACCCAGTACTTC	CSAEKQETQYF
TRBV28	many	.	TRBJ1-2	TGTGCCAGCAGCTCCGGTGGGTTGAGCGGCTACACCTTC	CASSSGGLSGYTF
TRBV4-1	many	.	TRBJ2-2	TGCGCCAGCAGCCAAGACTTCAACACCGGGGAGCTGTTTTTT	CASSQDFNTGELFF
TRBV28	few	.	TRBJ2-3	TGTGACAACAGTTTATATCAGGGAACAGATACGCAGTATTTT	CDNSLYQGTDTQYF
TRBV18	few	.	TRBJ1-1	TGTGCCAGCTCACTGGGGCGCCGGGTGGTAAGCGCTGAAGCTTTCTTT	CASSLGRRVVSAEAFF
TRBV6-1	medium-sized	.	TRBJ2-7	TGTGCCAGCAGTGAAGCAGAAAGTTTGCCCTACGAGCAGTACTTC	CASSEAESLPYEQYF
TRBV15	many	.	TRBJ1-1	TGTGCCACCAAAAGGGACCCCATGAACACTGAAGCTTTCTTT	CATKRDPMNTEAFF
TRBV7-3	many	.	TRBJ2-1	TGTGCCAGCAGCTTCCCGGGAAGCTCCTACAATGAGCAGTTCTTC	CASSFPGSSYNEQFF
TRBV30	medium-sized	.	TRBJ2-7	TGTGCCGCACAGGGAGTCGGCTACGAGCAGTACTTC	CAAQGVGYEQYF
TRBV28	medium-sized	.	TRBJ1-3	TGTGCCAGCAGTTTTGGAGGGGGCTCTGGAAACACCATATATTTT	CASSFGGGSGNTIYF
TRBV6-4	.	.	TRBJ1-2	TGCGCCAGCAGTGAAGCGTCAGGAACCAACTATGGCTACACCTTC	CASSEASGTNYGYTF
TRBV28	many	TRBD1	TRBJ1-5	TGTGCCGGGACAGGGCCCAATCAGCCCCAGCATTTT	CAGTGPNQPQHF
TRBV5-1	.	TRBD1	TRBJ1-2	TGCGCCAGCAGCAATATAAAGGGGGCAGACTATGGCTACACCTTC	CASSNIKGADYGYTF
TRBV20-1	many	.	TRBJ1-5	TGCAGTGCTAGATACGGGGGCAATCAGCCCCAGCATTTT	CSARYGGNQPQHF
TRBV3-1	many	.	TRBJ1-1	TGTGCCAGCAGCCAAAATATCAGGGGAACAGCTTTCTTT	CASSQNIRGTAFF
TRBV6-4	medium-sized	.	TRBJ2-2	TGTGCCAGCAGTCCCTCAGGGGACGGCGGGGAGCTGTTTTTT	CASSPSGDGGELFF
TRBV6-2/TRBV6-3	few	.	TRBJ2-7	TGTGCCAGCAGCCGTGGGGGACTCAACTCCTACGAGCAGTACTTC	CASSRGGLNSYEQYF
TRBV3-1	many	.	TRBJ2-5	TGTGCCAGCAGAAGGACCCAAGAGACCCAGTACTTC	CASRRTQETQYF
TRBV6-5	.	.	TRBJ1-5	TGTGCCAGCAGTTACTCTTGGGGGCAGCCCCAGCATTTT	CASSYSWGQPQHF
TRBV12-3/TRBV12-4	many	.	TRBJ2-5	TGTGCCAGCAGTCCCTCAGGGGGGCGGGAGGATGAGACCCAGTACTTC	CASSPSGGREDETQYF
TRBV6-1	.	TRBD1	TRBJ2-7	TGTGCCAGCGAGAGATCACAGGGGTACGAGCAGTACTTC	CASERSQGYEQYF
TRBV7-6	many	TRBD1	TRBJ2-2	TGTGCCAGCAGCTTATCCTTTCCGGGACAGAGAAACACCGGGGAGCTGTTTTTT	CASSLSFPGQRNTGELFF